This T cell receptor (beta chain) was captured in a study of response to subunit inactivated influenza vaccine. Study findings and constraints: Each seasonal influenza vaccination recruits few new T cells, the authors suggested.

From the RT-PCR reads, TCRdb called clonotypes with MiXCR, one entry per CDR3 protein. The sample shows a few hundred thousand distinct CDR3 sequences, over 20% of them seen only once. The CDR3 consists of 15 residues. Unmatched junction bases numbered 5, after V lost 5 bases and J lost 0 bases. Germline-derived CDR1 and CDR2 are DFQATT and SNEGSKA (reference sequence). Details on this clonotype: What it binds is not known.

The sample consisted of PBMCs from blood, taken approximately 22 months after vaccination. V and J are TRBV20-1 and TRBJ2-3; 10 nucleotides line up with TRBD2. The receptor was derived from a man aged 50 to 69 who received an inactivated influenza vaccine. For the CDR3, the DNA is TGCAGTGCTCACCCGACTAGCGGGAGCACAGATACGCAGTATTTT. Translated, it gives CSAHPTSGSTDTQYF.